The rows below give T cell receptor beta chains drawn from one sample of a study of Ad26.COV2.S vaccination and SARS-CoV-2 variants. Data came from immunoSEQ multiplex PCR; TCRdb stores just in-frame clones and leaves some out. The sample lists some 340,000 clones; about 82% were seen once. Sequenced material: peripheral blood, taken in a trial of Ad26.COV2.S vaccine versus placebo. All receptors derive from a person aged 18-60 years who received the Ad26.COV2.S COVID-19 vaccine or a placebo. The CDR3 runs from the conserved cysteine through the conserved F or W. A D gene is named only where the DNA matches it firmly. Where a row states a size, it is once, few, many or the class of an expanded clone; other rows omit it.

>-|TRBV14|TRBJ1-4|-
CASSQVRNEKLFF
TGTGCCAGCAGCCAAGTCCGTAATGAAAAACTGTTTTTT
>few|TRBV3-1/TRBV3-2|TRBJ2-3|TRBD2
CASSLSGGREYF
TGTGCCAGCAGCCTCAGCGGGGGGCGAGAGTATTTT
>-|TRBV6-5|TRBJ2-3|TRBD2
CASSRGLDSTDTQYF
TGTGCCAGCAGTCGCGGACTAGACAGCACAGATACGCAGTATTTT
>-|TRBV7-3|TRBJ2-2|-
CASSPYTGELFF
TGTGCCAGCAGCCCGTACACCGGGGAGCTGTTTTTT
>-|TRBV27|TRBJ2-2|-
CASSFAGTGELFF
TGTGCCAGCAGTTTTGCAGGAACCGGGGAGCTGTTTTTT
>-|TRBV6-1|TRBJ2-7|-
CASSEGPSYEQYF
TGTGCCAGCAGTGAAGGTCCCTCCTACGAGCAGTACTTC
>-|TRBV4-1|TRBJ2-7|-
CASSQRAGGYEQYF
TGCGCCAGCAGCCAAAGGGCCGGGGGCTACGAGCAGTACTTC
>-|TRBV5-4|TRBJ1-1|-
CASSPGSGDTEAFF
TGTGCCAGCAGCCCAGGCTCGGGGGACACTGAAGCTTTCTTT
>-|TRBV20-1|TRBJ1-3|-
CSATFGNTIYF
TGCAGTGCCACTTTCGGAAACACCATATATTTT
>-|TRBV12-3/TRBV12-4|TRBJ2-3|TRBD1
CASSFRGTDTQYF
TGTGCCAGCAGTTTCAGGGGGACAGATACGCAGTATTTT
>-|TRBV13|TRBJ2-7|-
CASSFRGTYEQYF
TGTGCCAGCAGCTTTCGGGGGACCTACGAGCAGTACTTC
>-|TRBV27|TRBJ2-2|-
CASSLRRDTGELFF
TGTGCCAGCAGTTTGCGAAGGGACACCGGGGAGCTGTTTTTT
>-|TRBV28|TRBJ1-1|-
CASGVSRGGGEAFF
TGTGCCAGCGGGGTTTCGCGCGGAGGGGGGGAAGCTTTCTTT
>-|TRBV5-1|TRBJ1-5|-
CASSLLPSGSNQPQHF
TGCGCCAGCAGCTTGTTGCCCTCGGGGAGCAATCAGCCCCAGCATTTT
>-|TRBV6-1|TRBJ1-2|-
CASSEGAGPGYTF
TGTGCCAGCAGTGAAGGGGCAGGTCCCGGCTACACCTTC
>-|TRBV6-5|TRBJ1-2|-
CASRGGGYGYTF
TGTGCCAGCAGGGGCGGGGGCTATGGCTACACCTTC
>many|TRBV3-1/TRBV3-2|TRBJ2-2|-
CATRGENTGELFF
TGTGCCACCAGGGGGGAAAACACCGGGGAGCTGTTTTTT
>-|TRBV7-9|TRBJ1-1|TRBD1
CASRPPGTGAPNTEAFF
TGTGCCAGCAGACCGCCCGGGACAGGGGCCCCGAACACTGAAGCTTTCTTT
>-|TRBV27|TRBJ2-7|TRBD1
CASSLTGASSYEQYF
TGTGCCAGCAGTTTGACAGGGGCGAGCTCCTACGAGCAGTACTTC
>once|TRBV9|TRBJ2-3|-
CASSVADSDTQYF
TGTGCCAGCAGCGTAGCAGATTCAGATACGCAGTATTTT
>-|TRBV9|TRBJ2-5|TRBD2
CASSATSGGAGQYF
TGTGCCAGCAGCGCCACCTCCGGGGGGGCCGGCCAGTACTTC
>-|TRBV5-1|TRBJ2-7|TRBD2
CASSLVAGGEQYF
TGCGCCAGCAGCTTGGTGGCGGGGGGCGAGCAGTACTTC
>-|TRBV5-1|TRBJ2-1|TRBD2
CASSSGLAGGYNEQFF
TGCGCCAGCAGCTCGGGACTAGCGGGGGGATACAATGAGCAGTTCTTC
>-|TRBV11-1|TRBJ2-5|TRBD2
CASSPGLASETQYF
TGTGCCAGCAGCCCGGGACTAGCGAGTGAGACCCAGTACTTC
>-|TRBV2|TRBJ1-1|TRBD1
CASRTETGANTEAFF
TGTGCCAGCAGAACCGAGACAGGGGCGAACACTGAAGCTTTCTTT
>-|TRBV11-1|TRBJ2-2|-
CASSSAVPPAGELFF
TGTGCCAGCAGCTCAGCTGTTCCCCCGGCCGGGGAGCTGTTTTTT
>-|TRBV5-1|TRBJ2-7|-
CASSLTGEISYEQYF
TGCGCCAGCAGCTTGACCGGGGAGATCTCCTACGAGCAGTACTTC
>few|TRBV27|TRBJ1-4|-
CASSPLGEKLFF
TGTGCCAGCAGTCCCCTCGGGGAAAAACTGTTTTTT
>-|TRBV28|TRBJ2-5|-
CASSFPGEETQYF
TGTGCCAGCAGTTTTCCAGGGGAAGAGACCCAGTACTTC
>-|TRBV6-5|TRBJ2-7|-
CASSSRGDEQYF
TGTGCCAGCAGTTCCAGGGGGGACGAGCAGTACTTC
>-|TRBV6-5|TRBJ2-1|-
CASSYLQGSYNEQFF
TGTGCCAGCAGTTACTTACAGGGATCCTACAATGAGCAGTTCTTC
>once|TRBV6-5|TRBJ2-7|TRBD1
CASRLRTGGEQYF
TGTGCCAGCAGACTTAGGACAGGGGGTGAGCAGTACTTC
>-|TRBV5-8|TRBJ1-3|-
CASSSRPSGNTIYF
TGTGCCAGCAGCTCCCGGCCTTCTGGAAACACCATATATTTT
>-|TRBV18|TRBJ2-7|-
CASSPPNIIYEQYF
TGTGCCAGCTCACCACCAAACATCATCTACGAGCAGTACTTC
>-|TRBV20-1|TRBJ2-5|-
CSASRHQETQYF
TGCAGTGCTAGTAGGCATCAAGAGACCCAGTACTTC
>-|TRBV27|TRBJ1-6|TRBD1
CASRTDRDELILHF
TGTGCCAGCAGGACCGACAGGGACGAGCTTATCCTCCACTTT